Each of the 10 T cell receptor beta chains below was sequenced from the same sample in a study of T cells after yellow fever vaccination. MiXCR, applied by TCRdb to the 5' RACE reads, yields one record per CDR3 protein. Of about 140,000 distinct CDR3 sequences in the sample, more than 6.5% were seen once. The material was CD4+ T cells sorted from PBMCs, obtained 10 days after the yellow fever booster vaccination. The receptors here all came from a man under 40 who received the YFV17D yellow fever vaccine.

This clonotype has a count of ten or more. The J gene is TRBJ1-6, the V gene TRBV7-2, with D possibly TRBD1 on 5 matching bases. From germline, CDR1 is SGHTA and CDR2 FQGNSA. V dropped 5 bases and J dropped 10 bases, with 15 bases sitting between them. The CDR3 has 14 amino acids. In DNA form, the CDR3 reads TGTGCCAGCAGCCCCTGGCAGGGTCAGTCACCCCTCCACTTT. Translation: CASSPWQGQSPLHF.

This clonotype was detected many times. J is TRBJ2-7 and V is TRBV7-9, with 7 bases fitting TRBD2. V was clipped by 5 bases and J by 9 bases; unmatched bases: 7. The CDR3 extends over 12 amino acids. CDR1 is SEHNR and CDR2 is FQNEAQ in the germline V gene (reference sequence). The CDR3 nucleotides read TGTGCCAGCAGCGCCGACGGGGGGAGGCAGTACTTC. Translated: CASSADGGRQYF.

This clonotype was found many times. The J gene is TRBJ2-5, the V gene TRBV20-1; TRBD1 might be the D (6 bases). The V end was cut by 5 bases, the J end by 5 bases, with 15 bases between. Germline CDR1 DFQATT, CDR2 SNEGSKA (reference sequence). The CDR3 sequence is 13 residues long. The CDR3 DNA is TGCAGTGCTCTCACAGGGTATGGGGAGACCCAGTACTTC. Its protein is CSALTGYGETQYF.

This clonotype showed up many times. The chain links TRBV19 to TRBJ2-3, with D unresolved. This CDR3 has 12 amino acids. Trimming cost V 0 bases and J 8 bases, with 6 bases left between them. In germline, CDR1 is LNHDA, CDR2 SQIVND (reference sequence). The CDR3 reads CASSIEGGTQYF. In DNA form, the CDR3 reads TGTGCCAGTAGTATAGAAGGCGGTACGCAGTATTTT.

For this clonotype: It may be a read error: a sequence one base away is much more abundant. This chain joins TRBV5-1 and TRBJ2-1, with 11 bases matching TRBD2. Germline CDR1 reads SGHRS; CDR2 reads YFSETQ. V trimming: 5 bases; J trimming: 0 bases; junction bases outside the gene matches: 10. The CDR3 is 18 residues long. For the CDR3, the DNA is TGCGCCAGCAGGCAGGGGGGACTAGCGGATTTCTCCTACAATGAGCAGTTCTTC. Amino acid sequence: CASRQGGLADFSYNEQFF.

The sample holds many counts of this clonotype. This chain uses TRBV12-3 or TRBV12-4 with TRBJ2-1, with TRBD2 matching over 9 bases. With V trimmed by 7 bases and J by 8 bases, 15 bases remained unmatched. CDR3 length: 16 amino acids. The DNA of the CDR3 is TGTGCCAGCAACAACCCCGGCGGCGGGAGGGCCGATGAGCAGTTCTTC. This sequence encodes CASNNPGGGRADEQFF.

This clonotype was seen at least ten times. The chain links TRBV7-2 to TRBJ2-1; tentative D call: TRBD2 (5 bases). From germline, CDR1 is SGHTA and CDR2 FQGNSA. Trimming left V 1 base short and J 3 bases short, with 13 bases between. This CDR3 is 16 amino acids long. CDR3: CASSLVTDGVYNEQFF. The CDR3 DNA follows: TGTGCCAGCAGCTTAGTTACTGACGGGGTCTACAATGAGCAGTTCTTC.

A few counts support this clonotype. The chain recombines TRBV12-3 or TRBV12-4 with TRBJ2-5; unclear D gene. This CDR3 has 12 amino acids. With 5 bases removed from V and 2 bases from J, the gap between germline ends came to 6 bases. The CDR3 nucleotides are TGTGCCAGCAGTCCGACACAAGAGACCCAGTACTTC. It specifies CASSPTQETQYF.

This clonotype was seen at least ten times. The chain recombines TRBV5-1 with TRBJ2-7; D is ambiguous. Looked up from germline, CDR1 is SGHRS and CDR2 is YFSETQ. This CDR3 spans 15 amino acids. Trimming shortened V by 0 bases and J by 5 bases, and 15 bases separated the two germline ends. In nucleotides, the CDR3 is TGCGCCAGCAGCTTGGGCAACGGACCCGGCGACGAGCAGTACTTC. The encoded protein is CASSLGNGPGDEQYF.

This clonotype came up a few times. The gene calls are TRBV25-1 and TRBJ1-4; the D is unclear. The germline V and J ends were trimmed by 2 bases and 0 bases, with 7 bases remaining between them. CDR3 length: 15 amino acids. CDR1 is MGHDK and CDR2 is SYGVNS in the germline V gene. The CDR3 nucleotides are TGTGCCAGCAGTGAACTCTCTGCAACTAATGAAAAACTGTTTTTT. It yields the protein CASSELSATNEKLFF.